Listed below are T cell receptor beta chains from one sample, sequenced in a study of blood T cell repertoires in COVID-19. TCRdb keeps only in-frame clones here, not all; method: immunoSEQ multiplex PCR. This table holds fewer than 150,000 clones, about 80% found once. Sequencing used peripheral blood. All receptors derive from a human donor in a cohort sampled during active COVID-19. Each CDR3 is given with its conserved first and last residue. Only some rows state a clone size, as once, few, many or a class for expanded clones.

v_call | clone_size | cdr3_aa
TRBV27 | NA | CASGRTGANYEQYF
TRBV19 | NA | CASSTPGGNYGYTF
TRBV11-2 | NA | CASSLVLDRVTEQYF
TRBV5-1 | NA | CASSSRGGRDEQYF
TRBV27 | few | CASSLTGSGNEKLFF
TRBV18 | NA | CASSPPEFRTIYF
TRBV14 | NA | CASSRAGYEQYF
TRBV2 | once | CASSVGADRWGRTQYF
TRBV12-5 | few | CASGLVQGEQPQHF
TRBV5-4 | NA | CASSDRTRANTEAFF
TRBV25-1 | NA | CASRAGTGRNTIYF
TRBV29-1 | NA | CSVEVRLRRETQYF
TRBV20-1 | NA | CSASLGLAGGSGANVLTF
TRBV9 | NA | CASSEGLWGPQETQYF
TRBV6-5 | NA | CASSRTGQREYGYTF
TRBV2 | NA | CASSLRDRGPPGNQPQHF